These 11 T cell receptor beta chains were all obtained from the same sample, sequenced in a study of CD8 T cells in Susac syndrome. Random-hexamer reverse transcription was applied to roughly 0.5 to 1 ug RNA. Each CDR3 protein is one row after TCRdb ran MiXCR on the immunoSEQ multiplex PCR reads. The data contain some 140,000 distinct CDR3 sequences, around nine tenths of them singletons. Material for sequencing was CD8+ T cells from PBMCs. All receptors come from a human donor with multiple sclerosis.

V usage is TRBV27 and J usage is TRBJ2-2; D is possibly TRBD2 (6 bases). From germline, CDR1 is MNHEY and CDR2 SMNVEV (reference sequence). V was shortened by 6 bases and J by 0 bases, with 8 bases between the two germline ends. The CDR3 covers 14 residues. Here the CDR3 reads CASRSSANTGELFF. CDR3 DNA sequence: TGTGCCAGCAGATCTAGCGCGAACACCGGGGAGCTGTTTTTT.

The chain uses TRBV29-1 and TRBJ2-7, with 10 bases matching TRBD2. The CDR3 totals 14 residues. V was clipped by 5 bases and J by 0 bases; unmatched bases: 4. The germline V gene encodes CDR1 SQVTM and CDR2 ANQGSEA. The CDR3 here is CSVILAGSSYEQYF. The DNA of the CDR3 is TGCAGCGTTATACTAGCGGGGAGCTCCTACGAGCAGTACTTC.

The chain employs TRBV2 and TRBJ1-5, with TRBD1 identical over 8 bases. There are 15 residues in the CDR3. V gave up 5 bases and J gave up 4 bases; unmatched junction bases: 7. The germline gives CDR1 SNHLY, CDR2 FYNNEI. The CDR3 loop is CASSFDRGGNQPQHF. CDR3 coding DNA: TGTGCCAGCAGTTTTGACAGGGGAGGTAATCAGCCCCAGCATTTT. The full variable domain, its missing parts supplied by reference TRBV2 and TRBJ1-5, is EPEVTQTPSHQVTQMGQEVILRCVPISNHLYFYWYRQILGQKVEFLVSFYNNEISEKSEIFDDQFSVERPDGSNFTLKIRSTKLEDSAMYFCASSFDRGGNQPQHFGDGTRLSIL.

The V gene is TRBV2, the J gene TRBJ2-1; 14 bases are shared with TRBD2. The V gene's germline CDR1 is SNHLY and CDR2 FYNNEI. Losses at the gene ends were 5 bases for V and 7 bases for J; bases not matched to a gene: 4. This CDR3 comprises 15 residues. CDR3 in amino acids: CASSTGTSGSNEQFF. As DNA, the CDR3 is TGTGCCAGCAGTACCGGGACTAGCGGGAGTAATGAGCAGTTCTTC.

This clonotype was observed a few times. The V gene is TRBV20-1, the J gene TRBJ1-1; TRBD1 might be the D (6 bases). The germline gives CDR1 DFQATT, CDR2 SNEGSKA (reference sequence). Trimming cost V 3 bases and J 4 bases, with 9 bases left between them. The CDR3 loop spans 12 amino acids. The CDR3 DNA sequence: TGCAGTGCTAGTAGGGGGACCACTGAAGCTTTCTTT. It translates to CSASRGTTEAFF.

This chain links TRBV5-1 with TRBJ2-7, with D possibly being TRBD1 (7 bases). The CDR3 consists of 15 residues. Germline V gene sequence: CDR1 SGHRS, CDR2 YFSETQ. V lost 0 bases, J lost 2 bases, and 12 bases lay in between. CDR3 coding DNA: TGCGCCAGCAGCTTGGCCCCAGGGGGGACCTACGAGCAGTACTTC. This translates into CASSLAPGGTYEQYF.

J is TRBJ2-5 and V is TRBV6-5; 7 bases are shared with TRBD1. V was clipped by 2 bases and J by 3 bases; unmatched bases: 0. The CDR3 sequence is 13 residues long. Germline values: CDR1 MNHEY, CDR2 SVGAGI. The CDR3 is CASSYDREETQYF. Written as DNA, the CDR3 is TGTGCCAGCAGTTACGACAGGGAAGAGACCCAGTACTTC.

CDR3 protein: CATSDFAGSGDTNSGANVLTF. The CDR3 DNA follows: TGTGCCACCAGTGATTTCGCGGGAAGCGGGGACACCAACTCTGGGGCCAACGTCCTGACTTTC. The chain couples TRBV24-1 to TRBJ2-6; maybe TRBD2 (7 bases). The CDR3 covers 21 residues. Germline V gene data show CDR1 as KGHDR and CDR2 as SFDVKD. The germline V and J ends were trimmed by 1 base and 0 bases, with 21 bases remaining between them.

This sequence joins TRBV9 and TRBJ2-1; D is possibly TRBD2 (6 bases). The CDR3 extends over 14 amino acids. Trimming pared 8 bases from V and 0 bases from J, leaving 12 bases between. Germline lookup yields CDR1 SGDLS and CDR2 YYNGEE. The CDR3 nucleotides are TGTGCCAGTCAGCGGGCTCCCTCCTACAATGAGCAGTTCTTC. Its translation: CASQRAPSYNEQFF.

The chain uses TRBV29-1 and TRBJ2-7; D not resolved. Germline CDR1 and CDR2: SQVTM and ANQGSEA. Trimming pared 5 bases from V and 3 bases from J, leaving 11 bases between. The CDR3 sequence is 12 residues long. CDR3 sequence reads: CSVSSLGYEQYF. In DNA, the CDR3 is TGCAGCGTTTCCTCTTTAGGCTACGAGCAGTACTTC.

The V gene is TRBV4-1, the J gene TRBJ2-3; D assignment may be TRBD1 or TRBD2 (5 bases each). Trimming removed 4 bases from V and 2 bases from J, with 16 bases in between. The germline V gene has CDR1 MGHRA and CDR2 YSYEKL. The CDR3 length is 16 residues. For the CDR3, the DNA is TGCGCCAGCAGCCCCTACTCCCGGGACCACACAGATACGCAGTATTTT. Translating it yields CASSPYSRDHTDTQYF.